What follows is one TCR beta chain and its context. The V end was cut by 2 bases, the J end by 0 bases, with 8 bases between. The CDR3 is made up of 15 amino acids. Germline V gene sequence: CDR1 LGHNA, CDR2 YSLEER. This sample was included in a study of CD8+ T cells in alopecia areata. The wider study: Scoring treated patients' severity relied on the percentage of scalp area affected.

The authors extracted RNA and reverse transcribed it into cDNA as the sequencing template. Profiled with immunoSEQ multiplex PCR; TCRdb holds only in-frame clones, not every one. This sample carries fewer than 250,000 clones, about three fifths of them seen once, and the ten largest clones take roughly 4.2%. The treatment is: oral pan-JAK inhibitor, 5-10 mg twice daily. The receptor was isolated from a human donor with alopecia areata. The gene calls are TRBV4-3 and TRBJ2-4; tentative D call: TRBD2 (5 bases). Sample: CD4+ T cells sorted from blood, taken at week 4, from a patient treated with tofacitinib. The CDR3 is CASSQMGVAKNIQYF. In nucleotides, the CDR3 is TGCGCCAGCAGCCAAATGGGAGTAGCCAAAAACATTCAGTACTTC.